The rows below give T cell receptor beta chains drawn from one sample of a study of CD8 T cells in ankylosing spondylitis. TCRdb reprocessed the 5' RACE reads with MiXCR, giving one entry per CDR3 protein. Of over 400,000 distinct CDR3 sequences in the sample, about 24% were seen once. The sequenced material came from blood, either unsorted or a sorted T cell fraction (not recorded which). These receptors originate from a male donor with ankylosing spondylitis. Each CDR3 is given with its conserved first and last residue. A D gene is named only where the DNA matches it firmly. The size field is filled for only some rows; it gives once, few, many or a size class.

clone size: many
J gene: TRBJ2-1
D gene: TRBD1
V gene: TRBV2
CDR3 protein: CASSDWGQGAQFF
CDR3 DNA: TGTGCCAGCAGTGATTGGGGACAGGGGGCTCAGTTCTTC

clone size: -
J gene: TRBJ2-3
D gene: -
V gene: TRBV20-1
CDR3 protein: CSAMSRVDDTQYF
CDR3 DNA: TGCAGTGCTATGAGCAGAGTGGATGATACGCAGTATTTT

clone size: -
J gene: TRBJ2-4
D gene: -
V gene: TRBV29-1
CDR3 protein: CSVVLRNIQYF
CDR3 DNA: TGCAGCGTTGTGCTCAGGAACATTCAGTACTTC

clone size: few
J gene: TRBJ1-2
D gene: -
V gene: TRBV20-1
CDR3 protein: CSASYGLGYTF
CDR3 DNA: TGCAGTGCTAGTTATGGCTTGGGCTACACCTTC

clone size: once
J gene: TRBJ2-1
D gene: -
V gene: TRBV12-3/TRBV12-4
CDR3 protein: CASLGGNSYNEQFF
CDR3 DNA: TGTGCCAGCCTGGGCGGAAACTCCTACAATGAGCAGTTCTTC

clone size: -
J gene: TRBJ1-2
D gene: -
V gene: TRBV12-3/TRBV12-4
CDR3 protein: CASGPANYGYTF
CDR3 DNA: TGTGCCAGTGGACCAGCTAACTATGGCTACACCTTC

clone size: few
J gene: TRBJ2-3
D gene: TRBD2
V gene: TRBV12-3/TRBV12-4
CDR3 protein: CASSLAAGASTDTQYF
CDR3 DNA: TGTGCCAGCAGTTTAGCAGCGGGAGCTAGCACAGATACGCAGTATTTT

clone size: few
J gene: TRBJ2-1
D gene: -
V gene: TRBV29-1
CDR3 protein: CSGESPGNEQFF
CDR3 DNA: TGCAGCGGTGAGAGCCCCGGCAATGAGCAGTTCTTC

clone size: few
J gene: TRBJ1-1
D gene: -
V gene: TRBV14
CDR3 protein: CASSPVRGAEAFF
CDR3 DNA: TGTGCCAGCAGCCCGGTTAGGGGGGCTGAAGCTTTCTTT

clone size: -
J gene: TRBJ1-2
D gene: TRBD1
V gene: TRBV20-1
CDR3 protein: CSAIYRDRDGGYTF
CDR3 DNA: TGCAGTGCTATCTACCGAGACAGGGATGGTGGCTACACCTTC

clone size: -
J gene: TRBJ2-7
D gene: TRBD2
V gene: TRBV16
CDR3 protein: CASSPGTIREQYF
CDR3 DNA: TGTGCCAGCAGCCCCGGGACTATAAGGGAGCAGTACTTC

clone size: -
J gene: TRBJ2-3
D gene: TRBD2
V gene: TRBV7-9
CDR3 protein: CASSRAGGDTQYF
CDR3 DNA: TGTGCCAGCAGCCGGGCGGGAGGGGATACGCAGTATTTT

clone size: many
J gene: TRBJ2-1
D gene: TRBD1
V gene: TRBV5-1
CDR3 protein: CASSFSGGLRDYNEQFF
CDR3 DNA: TGCGCCAGCAGCTTTTCAGGGGGCCTTAGGGACTACAATGAGCAGTTCTTC

clone size: few
J gene: TRBJ2-5
D gene: -
V gene: TRBV29-1
CDR3 protein: CSVRGAGETQYF
CDR3 DNA: TGCAGCGTACGCGGGGCGGGAGAGACCCAGTACTTC

clone size: many
J gene: TRBJ1-1
D gene: -
V gene: TRBV24-1
CDR3 protein: CATSGVGGDRTEAFF
CDR3 DNA: TGTGCCACCAGTGGGGTAGGAGGGGACCGGACTGAAGCTTTCTTT

clone size: -
J gene: TRBJ2-1
D gene: -
V gene: TRBV20-1
CDR3 protein: CSADPGSEDEQFF
CDR3 DNA: TGCAGTGCCGACCCTGGGTCCGAAGATGAGCAGTTCTTC

clone size: -
J gene: TRBJ1-4
D gene: -
V gene: TRBV5-1
CDR3 protein: CASSLVGPAGNEKLFF
CDR3 DNA: TGCGCCAGCAGCTTGGTAGGCCCCGCGGGGAACGAAAAACTGTTTTTT

clone size: -
J gene: TRBJ1-1
D gene: TRBD1
V gene: TRBV5-1
CDR3 protein: CASSSSGGGTEAFF
CDR3 DNA: TGCGCCAGCAGCTCCTCAGGGGGCGGCACTGAAGCTTTCTTT

clone size: few
J gene: TRBJ1-2
D gene: TRBD1
V gene: TRBV20-1
CDR3 protein: CSARTGQGATGGYTF
CDR3 DNA: TGCAGTGCTAGAACAGGACAGGGGGCTACGGGAGGCTACACCTTC

clone size: few
J gene: TRBJ2-7
D gene: -
V gene: TRBV28
CDR3 protein: CASRGSATYEQYF
CDR3 DNA: TGTGCCAGCCGGGGTAGCGCAACCTACGAGCAGTACTTC

clone size: -
J gene: TRBJ2-2
D gene: -
V gene: TRBV7-6
CDR3 protein: CASKETLDTGELFF
CDR3 DNA: TGTGCCAGCAAAGAGACTCTGGACACCGGGGAGCTGTTTTTT

clone size: -
J gene: TRBJ2-3
D gene: TRBD2
V gene: TRBV20-1
CDR3 protein: CSATLLAGGADTQYF
CDR3 DNA: TGCAGTGCTACACTTCTAGCGGGAGGTGCCGATACGCAGTATTTT

clone size: -
J gene: TRBJ1-3
D gene: TRBD1
V gene: TRBV29-1
CDR3 protein: CSVVVSGGWFGNTIYF
CDR3 DNA: TGCAGCGTTGTTGTCTCAGGGGGCTGGTTTGGAAACACCATATATTTT

clone size: few
J gene: TRBJ2-2
D gene: TRBD1
V gene: TRBV5-1
CDR3 protein: CASSGDRGDTGELFF
CDR3 DNA: TGCGCCAGCAGCGGGGACAGGGGGGACACCGGGGAGCTGTTTTTT

clone size: many
J gene: TRBJ1-2
D gene: -
V gene: TRBV10-3
CDR3 protein: CAISENLDGYTF
CDR3 DNA: TGTGCCATCAGTGAAAATTTGGATGGCTACACCTTC

clone size: -
J gene: TRBJ1-1
D gene: TRBD1
V gene: TRBV29-1
CDR3 protein: CSVQGQVDTEAFF
CDR3 DNA: TGCAGCGTCCAGGGACAGGTGGACACTGAAGCTTTCTTT

clone size: few
J gene: TRBJ1-5
D gene: TRBD1
V gene: TRBV30
CDR3 protein: CAWSGQGSNQPQHF
CDR3 DNA: TGTGCCTGGAGTGGACAGGGGAGCAATCAGCCCCAGCATTTT

clone size: many
J gene: TRBJ2-1
D gene: -
V gene: TRBV24-1
CDR3 protein: CAVGRRGSYNEQFF
CDR3 DNA: TGTGCCGTCGGGCGGAGGGGCTCCTACAATGAGCAGTTCTTC

clone size: -
J gene: TRBJ2-1
D gene: -
V gene: TRBV15
CDR3 protein: CATSRDMGSGTYEQFF
CDR3 DNA: TGTGCCACCAGCAGAGATATGGGTAGCGGAACCTATGAGCAGTTCTTC

clone size: -
J gene: TRBJ2-1
D gene: -
V gene: TRBV29-1
CDR3 protein: CSVSHDTYNEQFF
CDR3 DNA: TGCAGCGTTTCCCATGACACCTACAATGAGCAGTTCTTC

clone size: few
J gene: TRBJ2-1
D gene: TRBD2
V gene: TRBV5-1
CDR3 protein: CASSSLGDASGTYNEQFF
CDR3 DNA: TGCGCCAGCAGCTCGCTGGGGGACGCTAGCGGGACCTACAATGAGCAGTTCTTC

clone size: few
J gene: TRBJ1-1
D gene: -
V gene: TRBV5-5
CDR3 protein: CASSLADFGVNTEAFF
CDR3 DNA: TGTGCCAGCAGCTTGGCGGATTTCGGGGTGAACACTGAAGCTTTCTTT

clone size: -
J gene: TRBJ1-2
D gene: TRBD1
V gene: TRBV29-1
CDR3 protein: CSGQGTYGYTF
CDR3 DNA: TGCAGCGGACAGGGGACCTATGGCTACACCTTC

clone size: -
J gene: TRBJ2-1
D gene: -
V gene: TRBV12-3/TRBV12-4
CDR3 protein: CASSPPGLLLNEQFF
CDR3 DNA: TGTGCCAGCAGTCCTCCGGGACTCCTTTTGAATGAGCAGTTCTTC

clone size: -
J gene: TRBJ2-1
D gene: TRBD2
V gene: TRBV5-1
CDR3 protein: CASSFTGLAGPSSYNEQFF
CDR3 DNA: TGCGCCAGCAGCTTTACCGGACTAGCGGGACCCAGCTCCTACAATGAGCAGTTCTTC

clone size: many
J gene: TRBJ2-2
D gene: TRBD1
V gene: TRBV5-1
CDR3 protein: CASRPSRDRLGGELFF
CDR3 DNA: TGCGCCAGCAGACCATCCCGGGACAGGCTTGGCGGGGAGCTGTTTTTT

clone size: -
J gene: TRBJ2-3
D gene: -
V gene: TRBV20-1
CDR3 protein: CSARDPGYASTDTQYF
CDR3 DNA: TGCAGTGCTAGAGACCCCGGGTATGCTAGCACAGATACGCAGTATTTT

clone size: few
J gene: TRBJ2-3
D gene: -
V gene: TRBV4-2
CDR3 protein: CASSQGTGGSRDTQYF
CDR3 DNA: TGTGCCAGCAGCCAAGGGACGGGCGGATCTCGAGATACGCAGTATTTT

clone size: few
J gene: TRBJ2-5
D gene: -
V gene: TRBV24-1
CDR3 protein: CATSDPGEETQYF
CDR3 DNA: TGTGCCACCAGTGATCCCGGGGAAGAGACCCAGTACTTC

clone size: -
J gene: TRBJ1-5
D gene: -
V gene: TRBV6-2/TRBV6-3
CDR3 protein: CGSGGASNQPQHF
CDR3 DNA: TGTGGCTCCGGGGGTGCTAGCAATCAGCCCCAGCATTTT

clone size: few
J gene: TRBJ1-2
D gene: -
V gene: TRBV29-1
CDR3 protein: CSVEVGYTF
CDR3 DNA: TGCAGCGTTGAGGTTGGCTACACCTTC

clone size: -
J gene: TRBJ2-1
D gene: TRBD2
V gene: TRBV2
CDR3 protein: CASSRLAGLPPVQFF
CDR3 DNA: TGTGCCAGCAGCCGACTAGCGGGCCTACCCCCGGTGCAGTTCTTC

clone size: -
J gene: TRBJ2-2
D gene: -
V gene: TRBV7-2
CDR3 protein: CASRREHLPGELFF
CDR3 DNA: TGTGCCAGCAGGCGGGAACACCTGCCCGGGGAGCTGTTTTTT

clone size: -
J gene: TRBJ2-5
D gene: -
V gene: TRBV5-1
CDR3 protein: CASSYGASEETQYF
CDR3 DNA: TGCGCCAGCAGCTACGGTGCCAGTGAGGAGACCCAGTACTTC

clone size: many
J gene: TRBJ1-2
D gene: TRBD1
V gene: TRBV4-1
CDR3 protein: CASSQGTGSGYTF
CDR3 DNA: TGCGCCAGCAGCCAAGGGACAGGGAGTGGCTACACCTTC

clone size: few
J gene: TRBJ1-6
D gene: -
V gene: TRBV7-2
CDR3 protein: CASSLGPNSPLHF
CDR3 DNA: TGTGCCAGCAGCTTAGGGCCTAATTCACCCCTCCACTTT

clone size: many
J gene: TRBJ2-5
D gene: -
V gene: TRBV5-6
CDR3 protein: CASSLTGVETQYF
CDR3 DNA: TGTGCCAGCAGCTTGACGGGAGTGGAGACCCAGTACTTC

clone size: few
J gene: TRBJ2-1
D gene: -
V gene: TRBV5-1
CDR3 protein: CASSGKGNDEQFF
CDR3 DNA: TGCGCCAGCAGCGGAAAGGGAAATGATGAGCAGTTCTTC

clone size: -
J gene: TRBJ2-5
D gene: -
V gene: TRBV7-8
CDR3 protein: CASSFGRRETQYF
CDR3 DNA: TGTGCCAGCAGCTTTGGCAGACGGGAGACCCAGTACTTC

clone size: -
J gene: TRBJ2-3
D gene: -
V gene: TRBV20-1
CDR3 protein: CSARDRIAAGTDTQYF
CDR3 DNA: TGCAGTGCTAGAGATCGTATCGCGGCAGGCACAGATACGCAGTATTTT